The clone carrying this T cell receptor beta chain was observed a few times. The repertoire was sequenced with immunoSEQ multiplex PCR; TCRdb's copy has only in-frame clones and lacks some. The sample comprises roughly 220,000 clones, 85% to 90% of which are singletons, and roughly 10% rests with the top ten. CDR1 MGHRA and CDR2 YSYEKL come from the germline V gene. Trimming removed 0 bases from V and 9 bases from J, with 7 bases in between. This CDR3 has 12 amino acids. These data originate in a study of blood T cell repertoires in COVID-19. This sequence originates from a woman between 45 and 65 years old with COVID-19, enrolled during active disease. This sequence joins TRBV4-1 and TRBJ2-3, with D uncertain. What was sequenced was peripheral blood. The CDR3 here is CASSQDPRTQYF. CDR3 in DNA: TGCGCCAGCAGCCAAGATCCGCGGACGCAGTATTTT.